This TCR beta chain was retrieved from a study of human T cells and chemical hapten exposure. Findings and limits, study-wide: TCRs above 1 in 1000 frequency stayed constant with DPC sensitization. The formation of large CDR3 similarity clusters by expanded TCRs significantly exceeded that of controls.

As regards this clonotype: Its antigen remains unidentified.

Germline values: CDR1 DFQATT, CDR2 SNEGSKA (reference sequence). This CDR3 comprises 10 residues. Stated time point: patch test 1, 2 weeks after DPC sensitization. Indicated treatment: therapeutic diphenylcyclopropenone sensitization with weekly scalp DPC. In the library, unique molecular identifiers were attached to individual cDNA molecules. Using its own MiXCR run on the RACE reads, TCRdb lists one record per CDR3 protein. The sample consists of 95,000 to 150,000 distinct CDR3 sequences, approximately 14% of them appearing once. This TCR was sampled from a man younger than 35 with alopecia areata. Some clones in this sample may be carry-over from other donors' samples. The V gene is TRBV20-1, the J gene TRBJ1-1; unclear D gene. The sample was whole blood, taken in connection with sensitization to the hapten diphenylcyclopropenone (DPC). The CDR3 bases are TGCAGCGCGCTTGGCACTGAAGCTTTCTTT. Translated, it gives CSALGTEAFF.